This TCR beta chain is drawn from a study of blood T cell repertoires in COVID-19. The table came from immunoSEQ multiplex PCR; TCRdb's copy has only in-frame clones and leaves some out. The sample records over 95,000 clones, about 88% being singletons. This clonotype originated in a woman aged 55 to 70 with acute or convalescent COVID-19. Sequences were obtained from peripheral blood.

CDR3 region: CAWSTTGKLFF. The CDR3 DNA reads TGTGCCTGGAGCACGACGGGAAAACTGTTTTTT. This sequence joins TRBV30 and TRBJ1-4; D is ambiguous. The CDR3 is made up of 11 amino acids. The germline gives CDR1 GTSNPN, CDR2 SVGIG (reference sequence). The germline V and J ends were trimmed by 3 bases and 10 bases, with 9 bases remaining between them.